These T cell receptor beta chains were read from a single sample in a study of identical twins. TCRdb reprocessed the 5' RACE reads via MiXCR and lists one record per CDR3 protein. The data contain roughly 720,000 distinct CDR3 sequences, about 18% of them seen just once; the ten biggest clones take up around 14%. The data were also submitted as part of a second study, on T cells expressing NK-cell markers.

Sequenced: PBMCs. The source of these receptors is a woman between 18 and 29 years old in good health. Each CDR3 is given with its conserved first and last residue. Fields, in order: CDR3 protein, CDR3 DNA, V gene, J gene, D gene, clone size. The D gene is left open where the match is weak. Part of the rows lack a size; the others show once, few, many or a class for expanded clones.

CDR3aa: CASSEGSSGGYEQYF
CDR3nt: TGTGCCAGCAGTGAAGGTTCTAGCGGGGGCTACGAGCAGTACTTC
v_gene: TRBV2
j_gene: TRBJ2-7
d_gene: TRBD2
abundance: NA

CDR3aa: CASSPELDGASYEQYF
CDR3nt: TGCGCCAGCAGCCCGGAACTGGACGGGGCCTCCTACGAGCAGTACTTC
v_gene: TRBV5-1
j_gene: TRBJ2-7
d_gene: NA
abundance: NA

CDR3aa: CSARGGGLNTEAFF
CDR3nt: TGCAGTGCTAGAGGAGGGGGACTGAACACTGAAGCTTTCTTT
v_gene: TRBV20-1
j_gene: TRBJ1-1
d_gene: NA
abundance: few

CDR3aa: CASSTGTNKETQYF
CDR3nt: TGCGCCAGCAGCACCGGGACTAACAAAGAGACCCAGTACTTC
v_gene: TRBV5-1
j_gene: TRBJ2-5
d_gene: TRBD2
abundance: few

CDR3aa: CASTLWLLFSTGELFF
CDR3nt: TGTGCCAGCACCCTTTGGCTGCTCTTCAGTACCGGGGAGCTGTTTTTT
v_gene: TRBV12-3/TRBV12-4
j_gene: TRBJ2-2
d_gene: NA
abundance: NA

CDR3aa: CATSTDRSAREQYF
CDR3nt: TGTGCCACCAGCACCGACAGATCGGCGCGGGAGCAGTACTTC
v_gene: TRBV15
j_gene: TRBJ2-7
d_gene: NA
abundance: NA

CDR3aa: CASSTGLAGGSDTQYF
CDR3nt: TGCGCCAGCAGCACGGGACTAGCGGGGGGCAGCGATACGCAGTATTTT
v_gene: TRBV5-1
j_gene: TRBJ2-3
d_gene: TRBD2
abundance: few

CDR3aa: CSAKTGGSRDTQYF
CDR3nt: TGCAGTGCCAAGACAGGGGGAAGTCGAGATACGCAGTATTTT
v_gene: TRBV20-1
j_gene: TRBJ2-3
d_gene: TRBD1
abundance: NA

CDR3aa: CAISESGVSQETQYF
CDR3nt: TGTGCCATCAGTGAGTCGGGAGTTTCTCAAGAGACCCAGTACTTC
v_gene: TRBV10-3
j_gene: TRBJ2-5
d_gene: NA
abundance: few

CDR3aa: CASRRRGQINEKLFF
CDR3nt: TGTGCCAGCAGACGACGGGGACAGATTAATGAAAAACTGTTTTTT
v_gene: TRBV6-1
j_gene: TRBJ1-4
d_gene: TRBD1
abundance: NA

CDR3aa: CASSWGRGGPQHF
CDR3nt: TGTGCCAGCAGCTGGGGCAGGGGCGGGCCCCAGCATTTT
v_gene: TRBV7-2
j_gene: TRBJ1-5
d_gene: NA
abundance: NA

CDR3aa: CASSQDSQYQYF
CDR3nt: TGTGCCAGCAGCCAAGATAGTCAGTATCAGTACTTC
v_gene: TRBV14
j_gene: TRBJ2-7
d_gene: NA
abundance: few

CDR3aa: CASRIKAGLTTGELFF
CDR3nt: TGTGCCAGCAGGATTAAAGCGGGGTTAACGACCGGGGAGCTGTTTTTT
v_gene: TRBV3-1
j_gene: TRBJ2-2
d_gene: TRBD2
abundance: NA

CDR3aa: CASSSGGGEGQPQHF
CDR3nt: TGCGCCAGCAGCTCAGGGGGAGGAGAAGGTCAGCCCCAGCATTTT
v_gene: TRBV5-1
j_gene: TRBJ1-5
d_gene: TRBD1
abundance: few

CDR3aa: CASSVAGASGRREQYF
CDR3nt: TGTGCCAGCAGCGTAGCCGGAGCTAGCGGGAGACGCGAGCAGTACTTC
v_gene: TRBV9
j_gene: TRBJ2-7
d_gene: TRBD2
abundance: NA

CDR3aa: CASSLSGTGTGVTDTQYF
CDR3nt: TGTGCCAGCAGTTTATCCGGAACCGGGACAGGGGTCACAGATACGCAGTATTTT
v_gene: TRBV27
j_gene: TRBJ2-3
d_gene: TRBD1
abundance: few

CDR3aa: CASSSRAGSAETQYF
CDR3nt: TGTGCCAGCAGCTCGCGAGCAGGCTCCGCGGAGACCCAGTACTTC
v_gene: TRBV7-9
j_gene: TRBJ2-5
d_gene: NA
abundance: NA

CDR3aa: CASSQAGTPSYEQYF
CDR3nt: TGCGCCAGCAGCCAAGCGGGGACTCCTTCCTACGAGCAGTACTTC
v_gene: TRBV4-1
j_gene: TRBJ2-7
d_gene: NA
abundance: NA

CDR3aa: CASSLLAAETQYF
CDR3nt: TGTGCCAGCAGCTTGCTAGCGGCGGAGACCCAGTACTTC
v_gene: TRBV7-2
j_gene: TRBJ2-5
d_gene: TRBD2
abundance: few

CDR3aa: CASSPRQGLAGRDTQYF
CDR3nt: TGTGCCAGCAGCCCGCGCCAGGGACTAGCCGGACGAGATACGCAGTATTTT
v_gene: TRBV11-2
j_gene: TRBJ2-3
d_gene: TRBD2
abundance: few

CDR3aa: CATTSGRAEQYF
CDR3nt: TGTGCCACCACTAGCGGGAGGGCCGAGCAGTACTTC
v_gene: TRBV6-6
j_gene: TRBJ2-7
d_gene: TRBD2
abundance: NA

CDR3aa: CASSFRLQETQYF
CDR3nt: TGTGCCAGCAGTTTCCGCCTACAAGAGACCCAGTACTTC
v_gene: TRBV12-3/TRBV12-4
j_gene: TRBJ2-5
d_gene: NA
abundance: many

CDR3aa: CSVALREAPYEQYF
CDR3nt: TGCAGCGTTGCGTTGCGGGAGGCACCCTACGAGCAGTACTTC
v_gene: TRBV29-1
j_gene: TRBJ2-7
d_gene: TRBD2
abundance: NA

CDR3aa: CSAASGTPTYEQYF
CDR3nt: TGCAGTGCTGCCTCCGGGACTCCCACGTACGAGCAGTACTTC
v_gene: TRBV20-1
j_gene: TRBJ2-7
d_gene: NA
abundance: NA

CDR3aa: CASRYGTGRTDTQYF
CDR3nt: TGTGCCAGCAGGTACGGGACTGGACGCACAGATACGCAGTATTTT
v_gene: TRBV7-2
j_gene: TRBJ2-3
d_gene: NA
abundance: few

CDR3aa: CSAIRMNTEAFF
CDR3nt: TGCAGTGCTATAAGGATGAACACTGAAGCTTTCTTT
v_gene: TRBV20-1
j_gene: TRBJ1-1
d_gene: NA
abundance: NA

CDR3aa: CASSGDSAGVEQYF
CDR3nt: TGTGCCAGCAGTGGGGACAGCGCGGGGGTCGAGCAGTACTTC
v_gene: TRBV12-3/TRBV12-4
j_gene: TRBJ2-7
d_gene: NA
abundance: NA

CDR3aa: CASSPGTHLETQYF
CDR3nt: TGTGCCAGCAGCCCCGGGACCCACCTGGAGACCCAGTACTTC
v_gene: TRBV4-2
j_gene: TRBJ2-5
d_gene: NA
abundance: few

CDR3aa: CASGEGGGQPQHF
CDR3nt: TGTGCTAGTGGTGAAGGGGGCGGTCAGCCCCAGCATTTT
v_gene: TRBV12-5
j_gene: TRBJ1-5
d_gene: TRBD1
abundance: few

CDR3aa: CASSFTLVDEQYF
CDR3nt: TGTGCCAGCAGTTTTACCCTAGTAGACGAGCAGTACTTC
v_gene: TRBV12-3/TRBV12-4
j_gene: TRBJ2-7
d_gene: NA
abundance: NA

CDR3aa: CASSRRPGVPGANVLTF
CDR3nt: TGTGCCAGCAGCCGACGCCCGGGGGTACCTGGGGCCAACGTCCTGACTTTC
v_gene: TRBV9
j_gene: TRBJ2-6
d_gene: NA
abundance: NA

CDR3aa: CASSLAPLGFPRLEQYF
CDR3nt: TGTGCCAGCAGCTTAGCCCCACTAGGTTTTCCACGGTTGGAGCAGTACTTC
v_gene: TRBV7-2
j_gene: TRBJ2-7
d_gene: NA
abundance: few

CDR3aa: CATSDGTVNQPQHF
CDR3nt: TGTGCCACCAGTGATGGGACAGTTAATCAGCCCCAGCATTTT
v_gene: TRBV24-1
j_gene: TRBJ1-5
d_gene: TRBD1
abundance: few

CDR3aa: CASSSLDGRRSGEQYF
CDR3nt: TGCGCCAGCAGCTCATTAGACGGGAGGAGGTCGGGAGAGCAGTACTTC
v_gene: TRBV5-1
j_gene: TRBJ2-7
d_gene: TRBD2
abundance: NA

CDR3aa: CASSLLGFSDTQYF
CDR3nt: TGTGCCAGCAGCTTACTCGGGTTTTCTGATACGCAGTATTTT
v_gene: TRBV7-2
j_gene: TRBJ2-3
d_gene: NA
abundance: NA

CDR3aa: CSVEARADTEAFF
CDR3nt: TGCAGCGTTGAGGCTCGGGCCGACACTGAAGCTTTCTTT
v_gene: TRBV29-1
j_gene: TRBJ1-1
d_gene: NA
abundance: NA

CDR3aa: CASSSPSGGTFANTGELFF
CDR3nt: TGTGCCAGCAGCTCACCCTCCGGCGGAACTTTCGCGAACACCGGGGAGCTGTTTTTT
v_gene: TRBV13
j_gene: TRBJ2-2
d_gene: NA
abundance: NA

CDR3aa: CASRDRDRSYGYTF
CDR3nt: TGTGCCAGCAGAGACCGGGACAGATCCTATGGCTACACCTTC
v_gene: TRBV12-3/TRBV12-4
j_gene: TRBJ1-2
d_gene: TRBD1
abundance: few

CDR3aa: CSARESGREGNEQFF
CDR3nt: TGCAGTGCTAGAGAAAGTGGGAGGGAGGGCAATGAGCAGTTCTTC
v_gene: TRBV20-1
j_gene: TRBJ2-1
d_gene: TRBD2
abundance: few

CDR3aa: CASSPPIGTGEWEQYF
CDR3nt: TGTGCCAGCAGCCCACCCATTGGGACAGGGGAATGGGAGCAGTACTTC
v_gene: TRBV7-9
j_gene: TRBJ2-7
d_gene: TRBD1
abundance: many

CDR3aa: CSAAGDSNQPQHF
CDR3nt: TGCAGTGCTGCCGGTGATAGCAATCAGCCCCAGCATTTT
v_gene: TRBV20-1
j_gene: TRBJ1-5
d_gene: NA
abundance: many

CDR3aa: CASSPAVGSYNEQFF
CDR3nt: TGTGCCAGCAGTCCAGCGGTCGGGAGCTACAATGAGCAGTTCTTC
v_gene: TRBV6-1
j_gene: TRBJ2-1
d_gene: NA
abundance: few

CDR3aa: CSALRGGSGTGELFF
CDR3nt: TGCAGTGCCCTCCGCGGGGGCTCGGGCACCGGGGAGCTGTTTTTT
v_gene: TRBV20-1
j_gene: TRBJ2-2
d_gene: NA
abundance: NA

CDR3aa: CAISLGQTSGGPGYEQYF
CDR3nt: TGTGCCATCAGTTTAGGCCAGACTAGCGGGGGGCCGGGCTACGAGCAGTACTTC
v_gene: TRBV10-3
j_gene: TRBJ2-7
d_gene: TRBD2
abundance: NA

CDR3aa: CASSAGGAGASTDTQYF
CDR3nt: TGTGCCAGCAGCGCGGGGGGGGCGGGGGCCAGCACAGATACGCAGTATTTT
v_gene: TRBV7-7
j_gene: TRBJ2-3
d_gene: TRBD2
abundance: few

CDR3aa: CASSLPWTDSNQPQHF
CDR3nt: TGTGCCAGCAGTTTACCCTGGACAGATAGCAATCAGCCCCAGCATTTT
v_gene: TRBV27
j_gene: TRBJ1-5
d_gene: NA
abundance: once

CDR3aa: CASSPQGGSYEQYF
CDR3nt: TGTGCCAGCAGCCCGCAGGGGGGATCCTACGAGCAGTACTTC
v_gene: TRBV7-9
j_gene: TRBJ2-7
d_gene: NA
abundance: few

CDR3aa: CASSLGLDGEWFF
CDR3nt: TGTGCCAGCAGCCTGGGACTTGACGGTGAGTGGTTCTTC
v_gene: TRBV3-1
j_gene: TRBJ2-1
d_gene: NA
abundance: NA

CDR3aa: CAISPGQGGYNEQFF
CDR3nt: TGTGCCATCAGTCCGGGACAGGGGGGATACAATGAGCAGTTCTTC
v_gene: TRBV10-3
j_gene: TRBJ2-1
d_gene: TRBD1
abundance: few

CDR3aa: CASSRSRADTQYF
CDR3nt: TGTGCCAGCAGCCGAAGCCGTGCAGATACGCAGTATTTT
v_gene: TRBV14
j_gene: TRBJ2-3
d_gene: NA
abundance: few

CDR3aa: CASTPGGLGTEAFF
CDR3nt: TGTGCCAGCACCCCTGGGGGGCTCGGCACTGAAGCTTTCTTT
v_gene: TRBV6-1
j_gene: TRBJ1-1
d_gene: NA
abundance: few

CDR3aa: CASSNWGATGNTIYF
CDR3nt: TGTGCCAGCAGTAATTGGGGGGCAACGGGAAACACCATATATTTT
v_gene: TRBV6-1
j_gene: TRBJ1-3
d_gene: NA
abundance: NA

CDR3aa: CASSYSGTRGDTQYF
CDR3nt: TGTGCCAGCAGTTACTCTGGGACTAGAGGAGATACGCAGTATTTT
v_gene: TRBV6-2/TRBV6-3
j_gene: TRBJ2-3
d_gene: TRBD2
abundance: NA

CDR3aa: CASSLKGAVGYTF
CDR3nt: TGTGCCAGCAGCTTAAAGGGGGCCGTTGGCTACACCTTC
v_gene: TRBV7-2
j_gene: TRBJ1-2
d_gene: TRBD1
abundance: NA

CDR3aa: CASSLINGGGTTQYF
CDR3nt: TGTGCCAGCAGCTTAATAAACGGGGGGGGAACCACGCAGTATTTT
v_gene: TRBV7-6
j_gene: TRBJ2-3
d_gene: TRBD2
abundance: many